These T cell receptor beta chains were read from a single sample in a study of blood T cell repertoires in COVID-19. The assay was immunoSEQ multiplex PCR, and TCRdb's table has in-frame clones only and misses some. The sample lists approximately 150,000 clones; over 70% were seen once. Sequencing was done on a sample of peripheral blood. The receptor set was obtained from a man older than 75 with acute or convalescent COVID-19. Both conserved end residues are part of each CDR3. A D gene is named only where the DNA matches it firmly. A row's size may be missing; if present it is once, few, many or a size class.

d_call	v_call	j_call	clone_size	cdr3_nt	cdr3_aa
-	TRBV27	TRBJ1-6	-	TGTGCCAGCAGTTTATCAGGGGGTGAAAATTCACCCCTCCACTTT	CASSLSGGENSPLHF
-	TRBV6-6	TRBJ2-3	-	TGTGCCAGCAGTTACTCCCCCCGGACTCCAGATACGCAGTATTTT	CASSYSPRTPDTQYF
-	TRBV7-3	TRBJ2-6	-	TGTGCCAGCAGCCCCTCGGGCTCTGGGGCCAACGTCCTGACTTTC	CASSPSGSGANVLTF
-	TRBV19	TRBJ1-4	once	TGTGCCACTACGGACAGAACTAATGAAAAACTGTTTTTT	CATTDRTNEKLFF
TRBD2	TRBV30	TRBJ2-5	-	TGTGCCTGGAGTGTCCATAGCGGGAGTTATGAGACCCAGTACTTC	CAWSVHSGSYETQYF
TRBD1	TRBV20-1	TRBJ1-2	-	TGCAGGTCTGGACAGGGGGCCTTC	CRSGQGAF
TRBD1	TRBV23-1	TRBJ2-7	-	TGCGCCAGCAGCCCTACCTATGGACAGGCATACGAGCAGTACTTC	CASSPTYGQAYEQYF
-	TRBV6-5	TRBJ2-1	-	TGTGCCAGCAGTAGCCAACCTCGGGGCAATGAGCAGTTCTTC	CASSSQPRGNEQFF
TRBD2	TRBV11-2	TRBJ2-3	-	TGTGCCAGCAGCTTGGAGTTCGGGGGGAGCACAGATACGCAGTATTTT	CASSLEFGGSTDTQYF
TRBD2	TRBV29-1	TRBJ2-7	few	TGCAGCGTTGCCGGACTAGCGGCCTCCTACGAGCAGTACTTC	CSVAGLAASYEQYF
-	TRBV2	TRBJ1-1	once	TGTGCCAGCAGGATCCAGGGTCTGAGCAGGGCTTTCTTT	CASRIQGLSRAFF
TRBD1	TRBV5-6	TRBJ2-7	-	TGTGCCAGCAGCTTCGGGACAGTCCGGTACGAGCAGTACTTC	CASSFGTVRYEQYF